The 28 T cell receptor beta chains below were found in one sample sequenced in a study of cytomegalovirus exposure and HLA in healthy donors. PCR primers comprised 60 Vbeta and 13 Jbeta primers. The repertoire was sequenced with immunoSEQ multiplex PCR; TCRdb's copy has only in-frame clones and lacks some. Of hundreds of thousands of clones listed, approximately 82% are singletons. The sequencing sample was made of PBMCs. All receptors derive from a woman in her thirties or forties in good health and CMV-seronegative.

The CDR3 nucleotides are TGCGCCAGCAGCCTAGGACAGGAGACAGATACGCAGTATTTT. It is translated as CASSLGQETDTQYF. The V and J genes are TRBV5-1 and TRBJ2-3; TRBD1 matches at 7 bases. With V trimmed by 4 bases and J by 3 bases, 5 bases remained unmatched. The CDR3 sequence is 14 residues long. Germline V gene sequence: CDR1 SGHRS, CDR2 YFSETQ.

This clone was counted only a few times. The chain couples TRBV7-9 to TRBJ2-1, with D possibly TRBD1 on 6 matching bases. Germline CDR1 is SEHNR and CDR2 is FQNEAQ (reference sequence). Deletions cut 1 base from V and 6 bases from J, with 7 bases between. The length of the CDR3 is 13 residues. CDR3 DNA sequence: TGTGCCAGCAGCTTAGTAGGGGGCAATGAGCAGTTCTTC. It specifies CASSLVGGNEQFF.

The chain joins TRBV19 to TRBJ1-2; no clear D gene. Trimming shortened V by 0 bases and J by 7 bases, and 12 bases separated the two germline ends. The CDR3 is 14 amino acids. The V gene's germline CDR1 is LNHDA and CDR2 SQIVND (reference sequence). The CDR3 sequence is CASSIDTAVAGYTF. Here the CDR3 DNA reads TGTGCCAGTAGTATAGATACGGCGGTGGCTGGCTACACCTTC. Looking up the rest from reference TRBV19 and TRBJ1-2 gives the full variable domain: DGGITQSPKYLFRKEGQNVTLSCEQNLNHDAMYWYRQDPGQGLRLIYYSQIVNDFQKGDIAEGYSVSREKKESFPLTVTSAQKNPTAFYLCASSIDTAVAGYTFGSGTRLTVV.

This rearrangement joins TRBV19 to TRBJ1-1; D not resolved. Between the trimmed V and J ends, which lost 9 bases and 3 bases, there was a span of 14 bases. In germline, CDR1 is LNHDA, CDR2 SQIVND (reference sequence). CDR3 length: 13 amino acids. Here the CDR3 reads CASRRGSDTEAFF. CDR3 sequence (DNA): TGTGCCAGCAGACGGGGATCGGACACTGAAGCTTTCTTT.

This clone was seen a single time. The CDR3 loop is CASSLDSNEQFF. CDR3 nucleotides: TGTGCCAGCAGCTTAGATAGCAATGAGCAGTTCTTC. The chain carries TRBV11-2 and TRBJ2-1; the D is unclear. The V end lost 0 bases, the J end lost 6 bases, and 3 bases lay between the germline ends. Germline CDR1 and CDR2: SGHAT and FQNNGV. The CDR3 sequence is 12 residues long.

This rearrangement joins TRBV15 to TRBJ2-1; D is undetermined. This CDR3 is 16 amino acids long. The germline V gene has CDR1 LNHNV and CDR2 YYDKDF (reference sequence). The V end lost 0 bases, the J end lost 0 bases, and 9 bases lay between the germline ends. The CDR3 protein is CATSRDIAASYNEQFF. CDR3 bases: TGTGCCACCAGCAGAGATATCGCGGCCTCCTACAATGAGCAGTTCTTC.

This chain links TRBV5-1 with TRBJ1-2; 7 positions match TRBD1. Germline CDR1 SGHRS, CDR2 YFSETQ. The CDR3 totals 12 residues. The V and J ends lost 9 bases and 6 bases, in that order; junction bases with no gene match: 8. The CDR3 spells CATDSGTDGYTF. CDR3 in DNA: TGCGCCACCGACTCCGGGACAGATGGCTACACCTTC.

The gene calls are TRBV4-2 and TRBJ2-3, with 10 bases identical to TRBD2. CDR3 length: 14 residues. Germline CDR1 is LGHNA and CDR2 is YNFKEQ. With V trimmed by 2 bases and J by 10 bases, 6 bases remained unmatched. CDR3 DNA sequence: TGTGCCAGCAGCCAAAGGCTAGCGGGGGACCCGCAGTATTTT. It yields the protein CASSQRLAGDPQYF.

This clone was detected once. The chain recombines TRBV5-5 with TRBJ2-5, with unresolved D. The germline CDR1 and CDR2 sequences are SGHKS and YYEKEE (reference sequence). CDR3 length equals 16 residues. Deletions cut 0 bases from V and 5 bases from J, with 17 bases between. DNA of the CDR3: TGTGCCAGCAGCTTGGCTCGAGGCCCCCAGTGGGAGACCCAGTACTTC. It specifies CASSLARGPQWETQYF.

The chain joins TRBV5-1 to TRBJ1-1, with D perhaps matching TRBD1 (5 bases). The V end lost 2 bases, the J end lost 2 bases, and 10 bases lay between the germline ends. CDR1 is SGHRS and CDR2 is YFSETQ in the germline V gene. CDR3 length: 14 residues. The CDR3 coding sequence is TGCGCCAGCAGCTTAGGACAAAGTAACACTGAAGCTTTCTTT. Encoded protein: CASSLGQSNTEAFF.

V gene TRBV11-2 combines with J gene TRBJ1-1; D is undetermined. From germline, CDR1 is SGHAT and CDR2 FQNNGV. This CDR3 is built from 15 residues. The V end was cut by 1 base, the J end by 1 base, with 10 bases between. CDR3 residues: CASSLGVRRNTEAFF. CDR3 nucleotide sequence: TGTGCCAGCAGCTTAGGGGTCAGGCGGAACACTGAAGCTTTCTTT.

This chain joins TRBV6-1 and TRBJ1-5, with a weak D call TRBD1 (5 bases). In germline, CDR1 is MNHNS, CDR2 SASEGT. The CDR3 sequence is 13 residues long. V lost 6 bases and J lost 3, with 9 bases in between. CDR3 amino acids: CASSQTDNQPQHF. The CDR3 region has the DNA TGTGCCAGCAGCCAGACAGACAATCAGCCCCAGCATTTT.

The rearrangement joins TRBV5-6 to TRBJ2-5; the D gene is possibly TRBD1 (6 bases). The DNA matches TRBJ2-7 better at its end, which makes the J call doubtful. Germline assignment: CDR1 SGHDT and CDR2 YYEEEE. This CDR3 spans 14 amino acids. The DNA for the CDR3 is TGTGCCAGCAGCCGCGTGACAGGCTCCTACGAGCAGTACTTC. Protein: CASSRVTGSYEQYF.

The rearrangement links TRBV4-2 to TRBJ2-3, with 11 positions matching TRBD2. This CDR3 contains 17 residues. In germline, CDR1 is LGHNA, CDR2 YNFKEQ. J lost 6 bases, V lost 0 bases, and 8 bases had no gene match. This CDR3 is CASSQEVTSGGGDTQYF. The CDR3 coding sequence is TGTGCCAGCAGCCAAGAAGTAACTAGCGGGGGTGGGGATACGCAGTATTTT.

The rearrangement links TRBV7-2 to TRBJ1-1; D unresolved. Germline V gene data show CDR1 as SGHTA and CDR2 as FQGNSA. V lost 3 bases to trimming and J lost 2 bases, with 7 bases between them. The CDR3 contains 13 residues. CDR3 in DNA: TGTGCCAGCAGCTTTGGGAGTAACACTGAAGCTTTCTTT. This gives the protein CASSFGSNTEAFF.

The chain has TRBV4-3 and TRBJ2-3; 8 nucleotides match TRBD2. The trim removed 0 bases at V and 1 base at J, leaving 6 bases unmatched. The CDR3 has 17 amino acids. Germline lookup yields CDR1 LGHNA and CDR2 YSLEER. CDR3 loop: CASSQEAAGGGTDTQYF. The CDR3 DNA follows: TGCGCCAGCAGCCAAGAAGCGGCGGGGGGAGGCACAGATACGCAGTATTTT.

V usage is TRBV10-2 and J usage is TRBJ2-1, with 12 positions matching TRBD2. This CDR3 comprises 14 residues. The V segment lost 7 bases and the J segment 8 bases; nucleotides outside the gene matches: 6. Germline lookup yields CDR1 WSHSY and CDR2 SAAADI. This CDR3 is CASTLAGGIDEQFF. The CDR3 DNA reads TGCGCCAGCACCCTAGCGGGGGGGATCGATGAGCAGTTCTTC.

In DNA, the CDR3 is TGTGCCAGCAGCTCGGACTCCTTTAGAGAGACCCAGTACTTC. This sequence encodes CASSSDSFRETQYF. The chain joins TRBV7-9 to TRBJ2-5, with D perhaps matching TRBD2 (5 bases). Germline V lookup: CDR1 SEHNR, CDR2 FQNEAQ (reference sequence). The CDR3 is 14 residues long. Trimming took off 4 bases at V and 4 bases at J, with 13 bases between the two ends.

This rearrangement joins TRBV7-9 to TRBJ1-1, with D unresolved. Germline CDR1 SEHNR, CDR2 FQNEAQ (reference sequence). The CDR3 length is 14 residues. V lost 3 bases and J 4 bases, leaving 12 bases between the germline ends. CDR3 residues: CASSFESLSTEAFF. The CDR3 region has the DNA TGTGCCAGCAGCTTTGAGTCGTTGAGCACTGAAGCTTTCTTT.

The rearrangement joins TRBV9 to TRBJ2-5, with TRBD1 matching 8 bases. J was trimmed by 4 bases and V by 5 bases; bases with no gene match: 7. Germline values: CDR1 SGDLS, CDR2 YYNGEE. This CDR3 region has 14 residues. The CDR3 protein is CASSRTGYGETQYF. CDR3 nucleotides: TGTGCCAGCAGTCGGACAGGGTATGGAGAGACCCAGTACTTC.

This chain uses TRBV2 with TRBJ1-6, with D possibly TRBD1 on 5 matching bases. Trimming removed 0 bases from V and 8 bases from J, with 14 bases in between. Germline values: CDR1 SNHLY, CDR2 FYNNEI. This CDR3 region has 16 residues. The CDR3 spells CASSEAEGRPYSPLHF. The CDR3 DNA sequence: TGTGCCAGCAGTGAAGCGGAGGGACGCCCCTATTCACCCCTCCACTTT.

The rearrangement uses TRBV7-2 and TRBJ1-6; a possible D gene is TRBD1 (5 bases). The V gene's germline CDR1 is SGHTA and CDR2 FQGNSA. V lost 1 base, J lost 7 bases, and 11 bases lay in between. The length of the CDR3 is 15 residues. CDR3 nucleotides: TGTGCCAGCAGCTTAGAGGACAATACGAATTCACCCCTCCACTTT. It yields the protein CASSLEDNTNSPLHF.

This chain links TRBV19 with TRBJ2-7; tentative D call: TRBD1 (7 bases). The CDR3 is 14 residues long. Germline V lookup: CDR1 LNHDA, CDR2 SQIVND (reference sequence). Trimming removed 5 bases at V and 2 bases at J, with 13 bases between. This chain's CDR3 is CASSPRGTAYEQYF. DNA for the CDR3: TGTGCCAGTAGTCCCCGCGGGACAGCCTACGAGCAGTACTTC.

This clone has just a few counts. The V call is TRBV7-9, the J call TRBJ1-1, with D possibly TRBD1 on 6 matching bases. The V end lost 2 bases, the J end lost 4 bases, and 14 bases lay between the germline ends. CDR3 length: 15 residues. Germline loops: CDR1 SEHNR, CDR2 FQNEAQ (reference sequence). In nucleotides, the CDR3 is TGTGCCAGCAGCTTACTCGACAGGACAGTCACTGAAGCTTTCTTT. It is translated as CASSLLDRTVTEAFF.

The J gene is TRBJ1-1, the V gene TRBV5-5; D is unresolved. V was shortened by 1 base and J by 0 bases, with 10 bases between the two germline ends. CDR1 and CDR2 from the germline V gene are SGHKS and YYEKEE (reference sequence). CDR3 length equals 15 residues. CDR3 bases: TGTGCCAGCAGCTTGTTAACAGCCATGAACACTGAAGCTTTCTTT. Translated: CASSLLTAMNTEAFF.

The V gene is TRBV13, the J gene TRBJ1-6; 9 nucleotides align to TRBD1. The CDR3 consists of 15 residues. With V trimmed by 1 base and J by 7 bases, 2 bases remained unmatched. Looked up from germline, CDR1 is PRHDT and CDR2 is FYEKMQ (reference sequence). The CDR3 nucleotides are TGTGCCAGCAGCTTAGATGGGACAGGGAATTCACCCCTCCACTTT. Protein sequence: CASSLDGTGNSPLHF.

The genes are TRBV9 and TRBJ1-6, with a possible D match to TRBD1 (5 bases). The V end was cut by 0 bases, the J end by 7 bases, with 11 bases between. The CDR3 length is 15 residues. Germline V gene sequence: CDR1 SGDLS, CDR2 YYNGEE. CDR3 region: CASSVEGAPNSPLHF. Here the CDR3 DNA reads TGTGCCAGCAGCGTAGAAGGGGCCCCCAATTCACCCCTCCACTTT.

This clone was observed a single time. J is TRBJ2-5 and V is TRBV6-5, with TRBD1 identical over 12 bases. The end of the DNA is better explained by TRBJ2-7, so the J call may be wrong. This CDR3 region has 14 residues. Germline CDR1 MNHEY, CDR2 SVGAGI. CDR3 coding DNA: TGTGCCAGCATGGGGACAGGGGGCCCCTACGAGCAGTACTTC. It is translated as CASMGTGGPYEQYF.